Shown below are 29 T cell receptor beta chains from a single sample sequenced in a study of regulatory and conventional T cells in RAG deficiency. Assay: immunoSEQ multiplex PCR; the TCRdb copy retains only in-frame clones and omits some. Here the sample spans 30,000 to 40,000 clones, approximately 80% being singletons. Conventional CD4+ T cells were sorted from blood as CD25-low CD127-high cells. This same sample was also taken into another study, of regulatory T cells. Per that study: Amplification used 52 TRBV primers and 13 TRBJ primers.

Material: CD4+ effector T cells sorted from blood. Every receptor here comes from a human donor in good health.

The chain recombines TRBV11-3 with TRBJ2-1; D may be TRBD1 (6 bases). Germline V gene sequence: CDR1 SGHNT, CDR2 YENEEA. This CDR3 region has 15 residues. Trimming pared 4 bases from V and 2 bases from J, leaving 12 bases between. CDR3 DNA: TGTGCCAGCAGCTCCAGAGGGGGAGCCTACAATGAGCAGTTCTTC. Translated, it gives CASSSRGGAYNEQFF.

CDR3 residues: CASKQGLDPYNEQFF. CDR3 in DNA: TGCGCCAGCAAACAGGGTCTGGACCCCTACAATGAGCAGTTCTTC. The chain is built from TRBV4-1 and TRBJ2-1; a possible D gene is TRBD1 (6 bases). The CDR3 is 15 residues long. Germline V lookup: CDR1 MGHRA, CDR2 YSYEKL. V shed 7 bases and J shed 2 bases, with 15 bases lying between them.

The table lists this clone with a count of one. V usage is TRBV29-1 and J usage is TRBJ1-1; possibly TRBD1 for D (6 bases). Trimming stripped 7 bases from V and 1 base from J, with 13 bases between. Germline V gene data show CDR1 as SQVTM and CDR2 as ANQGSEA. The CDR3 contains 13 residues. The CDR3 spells CSASTGRNTEAFF. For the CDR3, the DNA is TGCAGCGCGTCTACAGGGAGGAACACTGAAGCTTTCTTT. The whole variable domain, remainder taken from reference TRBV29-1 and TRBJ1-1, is SAVISQKPSRDICQRGTSLTIQCQVDSQVTMMFWYRQQPGQSLTLIATANQGSEATYESGFVIDKFPISRPNLTFSTLTVSNMSPEDSSIYLCSASTGRNTEAFFGQGTRLTVV.

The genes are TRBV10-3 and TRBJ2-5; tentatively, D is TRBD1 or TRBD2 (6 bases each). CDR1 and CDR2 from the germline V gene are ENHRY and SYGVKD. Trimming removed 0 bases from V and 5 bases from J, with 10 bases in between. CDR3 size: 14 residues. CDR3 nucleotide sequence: TGTGCCATCAGTGAGTCGAAAGGGGGGGAGACCCAGTACTTC. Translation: CAISESKGGETQYF.

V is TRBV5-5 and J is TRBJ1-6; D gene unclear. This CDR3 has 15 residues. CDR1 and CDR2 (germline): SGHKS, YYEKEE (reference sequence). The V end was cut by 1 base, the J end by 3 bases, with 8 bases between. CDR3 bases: TGTGCCAGCAGCTTGTCCGTAGGCTATAATTCACCCCTCCACTTT. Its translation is CASSLSVGYNSPLHF.

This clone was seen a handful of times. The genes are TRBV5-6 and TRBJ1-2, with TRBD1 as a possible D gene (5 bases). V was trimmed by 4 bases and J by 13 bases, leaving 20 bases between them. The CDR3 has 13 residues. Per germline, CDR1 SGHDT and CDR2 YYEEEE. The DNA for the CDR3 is TGTGCCAGCAGCCCGAGTCGGAATGGGGCACTCACCTTC. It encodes CASSPSRNGALTF.

The CDR3 DNA sequence: TGTGCCACCAGCAGGTCCCTGGGACAGCCCTATGGCTACACCTTC. Translated, it gives CATSRSLGQPYGYTF. The chain uses TRBV15 and TRBJ1-2; TRBD1 aligns across 7 bases. The CDR3 is 15 amino acids. Germline trimming cut 3 bases from V and 4 bases from J; bases unmatched to any gene: 8. The germline CDR1 and CDR2 sequences are LNHNV and YYDKDF (reference sequence).

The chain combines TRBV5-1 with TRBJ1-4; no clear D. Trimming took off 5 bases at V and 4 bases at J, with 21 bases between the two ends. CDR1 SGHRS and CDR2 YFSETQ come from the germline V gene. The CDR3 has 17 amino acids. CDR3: CASSLYIGGRGNEKLFF. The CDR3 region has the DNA TGCGCCAGCAGTCTGTATATCGGTGGGAGAGGTAATGAAAAACTGTTTTTT.

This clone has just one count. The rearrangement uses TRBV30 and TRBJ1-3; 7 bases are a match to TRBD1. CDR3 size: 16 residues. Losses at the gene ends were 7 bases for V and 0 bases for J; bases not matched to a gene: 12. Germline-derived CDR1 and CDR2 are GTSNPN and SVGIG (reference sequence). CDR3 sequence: CAFRPTGATSGNTIYF. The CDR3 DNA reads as TGTGCCTTTCGGCCTACAGGGGCTACCTCTGGAAACACCATATATTTT.

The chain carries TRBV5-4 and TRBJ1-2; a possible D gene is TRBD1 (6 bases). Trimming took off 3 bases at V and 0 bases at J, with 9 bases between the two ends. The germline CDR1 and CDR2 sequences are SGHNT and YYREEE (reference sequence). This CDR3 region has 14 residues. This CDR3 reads CASSSGQPNYGYTF. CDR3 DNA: TGTGCCAGCAGCTCGGGACAACCTAACTATGGCTACACCTTC.

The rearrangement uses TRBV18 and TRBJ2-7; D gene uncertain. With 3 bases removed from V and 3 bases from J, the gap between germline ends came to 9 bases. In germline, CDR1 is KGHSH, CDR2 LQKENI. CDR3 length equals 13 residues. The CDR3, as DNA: TGTGCCAGCTCACCCCAAAACGACTACGAGCAGTACTTC. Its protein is CASSPQNDYEQYF. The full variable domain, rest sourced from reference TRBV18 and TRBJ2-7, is NAGVMQNPRHLVRRRGQEARLRCSPMKGHSHVYWYRQLPEEGLKFMVYLQKENIIDESGMPKERFSAEFPKEGPSILRIQQVVRGDSAAYFCASSPQNDYEQYFGPGTRLTVT.

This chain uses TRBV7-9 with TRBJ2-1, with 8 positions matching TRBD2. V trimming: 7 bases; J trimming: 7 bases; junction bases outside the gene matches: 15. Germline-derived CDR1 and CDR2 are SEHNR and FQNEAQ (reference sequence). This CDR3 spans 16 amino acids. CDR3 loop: CASNLGPGLVSNEQFF. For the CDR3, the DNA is TGTGCCAGCAACCTGGGGCCGGGACTAGTTAGTAATGAGCAGTTCTTC.

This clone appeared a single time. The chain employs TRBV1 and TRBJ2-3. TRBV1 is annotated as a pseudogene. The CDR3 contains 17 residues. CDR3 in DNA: TGCACCAGCAGCCCCACGGGGGAACAGGGATTTACAGATACGCAGTATTTT. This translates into CTSSPTGEQGFTDTQYF.

The CDR3 region is CASSPATGDEAFF. CDR3 DNA: TGTGCCAGCTCACCTGCGACAGGGGATGAAGCTTTCTTT. J is TRBJ1-1 and V is TRBV18; 8 bases agree with TRBD1. Trimming at V came to 3 bases and at J to 7 bases, leaving 4 bases not matched to a gene. The CDR3 runs 13 residues. Looked up from germline, CDR1 is KGHSH and CDR2 is LQKENI.

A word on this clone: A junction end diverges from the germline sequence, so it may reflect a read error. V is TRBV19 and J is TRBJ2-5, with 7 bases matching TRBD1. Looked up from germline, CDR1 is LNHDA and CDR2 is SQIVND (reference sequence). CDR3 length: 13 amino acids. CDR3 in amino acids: CASSVDREETQYF. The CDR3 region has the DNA TGTGCCAGTAGTGTAGACAGGGAAGAGACCCAGTACTTC.

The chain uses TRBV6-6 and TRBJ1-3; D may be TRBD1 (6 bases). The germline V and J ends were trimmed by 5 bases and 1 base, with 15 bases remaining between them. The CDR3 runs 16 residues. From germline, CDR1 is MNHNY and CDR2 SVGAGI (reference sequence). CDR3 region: CASSPDSDLSGNTIYF. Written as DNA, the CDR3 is TGTGCCAGCAGTCCGGACAGTGATCTTTCTGGAAACACCATATATTTT.

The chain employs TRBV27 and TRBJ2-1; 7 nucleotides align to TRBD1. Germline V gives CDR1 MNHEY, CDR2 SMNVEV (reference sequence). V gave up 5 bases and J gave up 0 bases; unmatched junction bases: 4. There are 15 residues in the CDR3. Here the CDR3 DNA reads TGTGCCAGCAGTCTCGACAGGGTCTCCTACAATGAGCAGTTCTTC. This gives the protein CASSLDRVSYNEQFF.

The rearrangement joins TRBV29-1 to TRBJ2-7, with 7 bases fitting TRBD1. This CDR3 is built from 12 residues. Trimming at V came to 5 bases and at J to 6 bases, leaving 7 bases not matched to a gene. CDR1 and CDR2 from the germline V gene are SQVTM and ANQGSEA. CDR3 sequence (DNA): TGCAGCGTTTATGAGGGGGCCGGCGAGCAGTACTTC. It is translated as CSVYEGAGEQYF.

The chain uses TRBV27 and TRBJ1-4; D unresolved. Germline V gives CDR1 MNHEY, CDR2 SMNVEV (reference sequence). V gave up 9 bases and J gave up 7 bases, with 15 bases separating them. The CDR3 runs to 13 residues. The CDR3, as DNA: TGTGCCAGGTCGTCCCGGTCGTGTGAAAAACTGTTTTTT. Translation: CARSSRSCEKLFF.

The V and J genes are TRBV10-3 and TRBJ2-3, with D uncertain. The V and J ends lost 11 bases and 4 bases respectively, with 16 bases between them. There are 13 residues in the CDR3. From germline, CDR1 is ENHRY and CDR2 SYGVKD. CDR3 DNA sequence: TGTGCCGTGTCTCCGGGCATCTCAGATACGCAGTATTTT. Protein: CAVSPGISDTQYF.

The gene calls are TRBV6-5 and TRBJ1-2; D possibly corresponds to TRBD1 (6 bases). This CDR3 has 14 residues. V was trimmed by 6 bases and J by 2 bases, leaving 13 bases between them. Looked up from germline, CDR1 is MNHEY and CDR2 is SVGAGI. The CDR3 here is CASRNRVPNYGYTF. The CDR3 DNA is TGTGCCAGCAGAAACAGGGTCCCCAACTATGGCTACACCTTC.

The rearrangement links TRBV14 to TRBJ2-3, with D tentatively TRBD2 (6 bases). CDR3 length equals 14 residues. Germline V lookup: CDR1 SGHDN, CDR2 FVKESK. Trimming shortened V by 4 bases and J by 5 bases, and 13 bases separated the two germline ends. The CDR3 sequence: CASSLRIGGDTQYF. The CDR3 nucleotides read TGTGCCAGCAGCCTAAGGATCGGGGGAGATACGCAGTATTTT.

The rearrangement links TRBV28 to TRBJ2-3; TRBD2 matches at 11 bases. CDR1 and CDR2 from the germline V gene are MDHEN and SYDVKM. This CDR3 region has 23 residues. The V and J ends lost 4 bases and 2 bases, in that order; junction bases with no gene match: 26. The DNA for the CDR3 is TGTGCCAGCAGTTCACACTTTCTTCCTTCGTTAGCGGGGGGGCCCCCTTCCACAGATACGCAGTATTTT. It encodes CASSSHFLPSLAGGPPSTDTQYF.

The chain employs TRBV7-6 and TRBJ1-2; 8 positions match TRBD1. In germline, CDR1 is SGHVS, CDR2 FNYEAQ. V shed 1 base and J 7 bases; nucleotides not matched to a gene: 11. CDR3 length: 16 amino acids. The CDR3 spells CASSLDPLRTGLGYTF. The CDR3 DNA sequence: TGTGCCAGCAGCTTAGACCCCCTAAGGACAGGGCTTGGCTACACCTTC.

The chain's CDR3 is CASRVKKNQPQHF. Here the CDR3 DNA reads TGTGCCAGCAGGGTCAAAAAAAATCAGCCCCAGCATTTT. This chain links TRBV28 with TRBJ1-5; the D is unclear. The CDR3 totals 13 residues. Germline CDR1 reads MDHEN; CDR2 reads SYDVKM. Trimming shortened V by 6 bases and J by 4 bases, and 10 bases separated the two germline ends.

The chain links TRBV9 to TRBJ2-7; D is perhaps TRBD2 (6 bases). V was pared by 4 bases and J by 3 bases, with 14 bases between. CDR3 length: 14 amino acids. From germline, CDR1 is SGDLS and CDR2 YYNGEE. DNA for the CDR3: TGTGCCAGCAGCCCCCGGGCGGGAAACTACGAGCAGTACTTC. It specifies CASSPRAGNYEQYF.

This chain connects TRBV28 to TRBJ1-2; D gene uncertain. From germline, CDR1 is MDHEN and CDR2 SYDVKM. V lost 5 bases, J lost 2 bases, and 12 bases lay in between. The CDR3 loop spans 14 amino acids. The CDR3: CASSPLGSNYGYTF. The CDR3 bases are TGTGCCAGCAGTCCTCTGGGGTCGAACTATGGCTACACCTTC.

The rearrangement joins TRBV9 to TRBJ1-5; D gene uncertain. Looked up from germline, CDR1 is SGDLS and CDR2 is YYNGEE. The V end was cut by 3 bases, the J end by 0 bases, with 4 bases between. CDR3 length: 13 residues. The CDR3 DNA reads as TGTGCCAGCAGCGAGAATAGCAATCAGCCCCAGCATTTT. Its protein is CASSENSNQPQHF. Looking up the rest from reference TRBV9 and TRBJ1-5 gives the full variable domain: DSGVTQTPKHLITATGQRVTLRCSPRSGDLSVYWYQQSLDQGLQFLIQYYNGEERAKGNILERFSAQQFPDLHSELNLSSLELGDSALYFCASSENSNQPQHFGDGTRLSIL.

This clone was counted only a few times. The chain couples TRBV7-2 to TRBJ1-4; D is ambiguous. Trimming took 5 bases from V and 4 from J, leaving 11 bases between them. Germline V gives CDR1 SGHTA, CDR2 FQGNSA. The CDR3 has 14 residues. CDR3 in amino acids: CASSPRALNEKLFF. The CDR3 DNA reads TGTGCCAGCAGCCCCCGGGCCCTTAATGAAAAACTGTTTTTT. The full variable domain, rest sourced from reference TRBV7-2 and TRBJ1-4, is GAGVSQSPSNKVTEKGKDVELRCDPISGHTALYWYRQSLGQGLEFLIYFQGNSAPDKSGLPSDRFSAERTGGSVSTLTIQRTQQEDSAVYLCASSPRALNEKLFFGSGTQLSVL.